These 27 T cell receptor beta chains came from one sample sequenced in a study of CXCR3-negative and CXCR3-positive naive CD8 T cells. With UMI labels, 5' RACE was used to prepare the TRB cDNA libraries. Each CDR3 protein gets one entry in TCRdb, which reprocessed the 5' RACE reads and gives no DNA. The sample totals around 45,000 distinct CDR3 sequences. The source material was naive CXCR3- CD8+ T cells from blood. As to subset: CD45RO-CCR7+CD27+CD95- naive CD8+ T cells lacking CXCR3 (TNR3-). The receptor set was obtained from a human donor in good health. Some clones in this sample may be carry-over from other donors' samples.

The chain recombines TRBV4-2 with TRBJ2-1; the TCRdb call, TRBD2, lacks DNA for checking. The CDR3 spans 15 residues. CDR1 and CDR2 (germline): LGHNA, YNFKEQ. CDR3 sequence: CASSQDTQSSSEQFF.

The chain combines TRBV6-1 with TRBJ2-2; TCRdb names TRBD1, which stays unverified in the absence of DNA. The CDR3 length is 16 residues. Germline CDR1 MNHNS, CDR2 SASEGT. The CDR3 is CASSEMRGTNTGELFF.

This chain links TRBV7-8 with TRBJ1-2. The germline gives CDR1 SGHVS, CDR2 FQNEAQ. The CDR3 loop spans 13 amino acids. CDR3 region: CAISPDPNYGYTF.

The gene calls are TRBV25-1 and TRBJ2-7; absent DNA, TCRdb's TRBD2 call cannot be checked. The CDR3 length is 19 residues. CDR1 is MGHDK, CDR2 SYGVNS, per germline. The CDR3 is CASSEYRDFIAGAPYEQYF.

V gene TRBV5-6 combines with J gene TRBJ2-7; no DNA is available, so the TRBD1 call from TCRdb remains unchecked. In germline, CDR1 is SGHDT, CDR2 YYEEEE. This CDR3 comprises 13 residues. This CDR3 is CASTMGQNYEQYF.

The rearrangement uses TRBV6-6 and TRBJ2-2. Germline CDR1 MNHNY, CDR2 SVGAGI (reference sequence). The CDR3 runs 15 residues. The CDR3 is CVSSYSNSFTGELFF.

This rearrangement joins TRBV7-6 to TRBJ2-1; TCRdb's D gene call, TRBD2, goes unchecked for lack of DNA. CDR3 length equals 14 residues. Germline values: CDR1 SGHVS, CDR2 FNYEAQ. CDR3 in amino acids: CASSWTSGDGEQFF.

The chain joins TRBV18 to TRBJ2-7; TCRdb picks TRBD1, but there is no DNA to check that call. Germline assignment: CDR1 KGHSH and CDR2 LQKENI. The CDR3 loop spans 15 amino acids. The CDR3 loop reads CASSPSGTGIYEQYF.

This chain connects TRBV11-2 to TRBJ1-1; checking the TCRdb D call of TRBD1 is not possible without DNA. Germline lookup yields CDR1 SGHAT and CDR2 FQNNGV. The CDR3 is 15 amino acids. The CDR3 protein is CASSPWEGQVAEAFF.

The chain joins TRBV12-3 or TRBV12-4 to TRBJ1-1; TCRdb's D call, TRBD1, is unchecked because there is no DNA. The CDR3 has 13 amino acids. CDR3 sequence: CASSPDSNTEAFF.

The chain joins TRBV28 to TRBJ2-7. This CDR3 region has 15 residues. CDR1 is MDHEN, CDR2 SYDVKM, per germline. The CDR3 loop is CASSPLDDQDYEQYF.

This chain joins TRBV12-3 or TRBV12-4 and TRBJ1-2; the TCRdb D gene call, TRBD1, has no DNA to confirm it. The CDR3 has 12 amino acids. CDR3 protein: CASSPPGGGYTF.

The J gene is TRBJ1-2, the V gene TRBV27. Germline-derived CDR1 and CDR2 are MNHEY and SMNVEV (reference sequence). The CDR3 is 13 residues long. The CDR3 is CASSLSGTYGYTF.

This rearrangement joins TRBV20-1 to TRBJ2-7. Germline V CDR1 and CDR2: DFQATT, SNEGSKA (reference sequence). The CDR3 covers 13 residues. CDR3 protein: CSARADTDYEQYF.

This clonotype registers medium-sized by frequency. This chain links TRBV12-3 or TRBV12-4 with TRBJ2-1. The CDR3 extends over 14 amino acids. CDR3 protein: CASRTPSSYNEQFF.

The V gene is TRBV6-6, the J gene TRBJ2-1; TCRdb proposes TRBD2, but this gene call is untestable without DNA. Germline V gene sequence: CDR1 MNHNY, CDR2 SVGAGI (reference sequence). The CDR3 loop spans 20 amino acids. The CDR3: CASSYSVRTSGFALNNEQFF.

The J gene is TRBJ1-6, the V gene TRBV18; TCRdb outputs TRBD1, but without DNA this stays unchecked. The CDR3 sequence is 16 residues long. CDR1 is KGHSH and CDR2 is LQKENI in the germline V gene. The CDR3 is CASSRQPRVDNSPLHF. The full variable domain, with the rest looked up from reference TRBV18 and TRBJ1-6, is NAGVMQNPRHLVRRRGQEARLRCSPMKGHSHVYWYRQLPEEGLKFMVYLQKENIIDESGMPKERFSAEFPKEGPSILRIQQVVRGDSAAYFCASSRQPRVDNSPLHFGNGTRLTVT.

The chain has TRBV7-9 and TRBJ2-1; TCRdb calls TRBD2, which cannot be checked without DNA. Germline CDR1 and CDR2: SEHNR and FQNEAQ (reference sequence). This CDR3 has 18 amino acids. The chain's CDR3 is CASSLGPSGTSSYNEQFF.

This sequence joins TRBV7-9 and TRBJ2-1; the D call from TCRdb, TRBD1, cannot be confirmed without DNA. From germline, CDR1 is SEHNR and CDR2 FQNEAQ (reference sequence). The CDR3 has 14 amino acids. CDR3 amino acids: CASSSGDNYNEQFF.

This rearrangement joins TRBV29-1 to TRBJ2-7; the D gene TCRdb calls, TRBD1, cannot be checked with no DNA. Germline CDR1 and CDR2: SQVTM and ANQGSEA. This CDR3 has 16 amino acids. CDR3 sequence: CSVANPGTGFSHEQYF.

The chain combines TRBV15 with TRBJ2-5; as DNA is missing, the TRBD2 call by TCRdb cannot be tested. The CDR3 loop spans 20 amino acids. Germline CDR1 is LNHNV and CDR2 is YYDKDF (reference sequence). The CDR3 spells CATSRDRSSGGARKTETQYF.

The rearrangement links TRBV4-1 to TRBJ1-5; no DNA is available, so the TRBD1 call from TCRdb remains unchecked. Germline CDR1 reads MGHRA; CDR2 reads YSYEKL. The CDR3 is 16 residues long. The CDR3 spells CASSQDRQGGNPPQHF.

Its frequency marks this clonotype as medium-sized. CDR3 region: CASSLVGGTGYEQYF. V is TRBV7-6 and J is TRBJ2-7; the D call from TCRdb, TRBD1, cannot be confirmed without DNA. The CDR3 extends over 15 amino acids. The germline V gene has CDR1 SGHVS and CDR2 FNYEAQ.

This rearrangement joins TRBV7-9 to TRBJ2-7. The germline V gene has CDR1 SEHNR and CDR2 FQNEAQ (reference sequence). The CDR3 loop spans 12 amino acids. CDR3 region: CASSPRPSEQYF.

V gene TRBV29-1 combines with J gene TRBJ2-5. From germline, CDR1 is SQVTM and CDR2 ANQGSEA. CDR3 length equals 12 residues. The CDR3: CSVEGGEETQYF.

CDR3 region: CSATSLASSSYNEQFF. This chain joins TRBV20-1 and TRBJ2-1. Looked up from germline, CDR1 is DFQATT and CDR2 is SNEGSKA (reference sequence). The CDR3 length is 16 residues.

The V gene is TRBV12-5, the J gene TRBJ1-1; TCRdb lists TRBD1, though no DNA is available to test this call. Germline V gene lookup returns CDR1 LGHNT and CDR2 FRNRAP. The CDR3 covers 12 residues. This chain's CDR3 is CASGFPGFEAFF. Full variable domain (rest looked up from reference TRBV12-5 and TRBJ1-1): DARVTQTPRHKVTEMGQEVTMRCQPILGHNTVFWYRQTMMQGLELLAYFRNRAPLDDSGMPKDRFSAEMPDATLATLKIQPSEPRDSAVYFCASGFPGFEAFFGQGTRLTVV.